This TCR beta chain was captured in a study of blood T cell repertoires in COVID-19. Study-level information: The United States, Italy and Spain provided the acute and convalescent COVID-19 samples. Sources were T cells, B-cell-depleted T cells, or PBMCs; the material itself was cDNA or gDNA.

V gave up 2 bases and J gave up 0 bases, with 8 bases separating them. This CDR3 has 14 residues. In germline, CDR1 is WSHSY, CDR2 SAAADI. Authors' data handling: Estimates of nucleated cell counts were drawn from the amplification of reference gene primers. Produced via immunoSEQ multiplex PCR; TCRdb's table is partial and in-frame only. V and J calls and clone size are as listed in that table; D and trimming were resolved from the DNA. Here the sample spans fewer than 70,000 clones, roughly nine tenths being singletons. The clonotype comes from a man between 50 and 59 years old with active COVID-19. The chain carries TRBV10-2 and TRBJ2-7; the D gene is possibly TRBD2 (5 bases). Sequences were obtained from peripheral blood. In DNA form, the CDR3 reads TGCGCCAGCAGTGAGGGACTGTCCTCCTACGAGCAGTACTTC. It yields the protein CASSEGLSSYEQYF.